The clone carrying this T cell receptor (beta chain) was observed a single time. There are 13 residues in the CDR3. Between the trimmed V and J ends, which lost 5 bases and 3 bases, there was a span of 11 bases. Germline V gives CDR1 SEHNR, CDR2 FQNEAQ (reference sequence). The sample is drawn from a study of CD8 T cells in Susac syndrome. Reverse transcription of roughly 0.5 to 1 ug RNA was performed with random hexamers. TCRdb ran MiXCR on the immunoSEQ multiplex PCR reads and lists one entry per CDR3 protein. The table includes about 110,000 distinct CDR3 sequences, around 97% detected once. The V call is TRBV7-9, the J call TRBJ2-7, with D unclear. This TCR derives from a human donor in good health. Sample: CD4+ T cells from PBMCs. DNA of the CDR3: TGTGCCAGCAGCGGGTCATCGGGCTACGAGCAGTACTTC. Translated: CASSGSSGYEQYF.